This TCR beta chain stems from a study of T cells in localized non-small cell lung cancer (dated by TCRdb to 2020 to 2021). Context from the whole study: T cell repertoires of more than 200 early-stage NSCLC patients were analyzed, with tumors being compared against uninvolved tumor-adjacent lungs. NSCLC patients had a mean age of approximately 70 years, and more than 120 were male and over 85 female. The cohort comprised 236 treatment-naïve NSCLC patients with resected, localized lung tumors. General findings and caveats noted by the study authors: Higher blood T cell density associated with longer overall survival, while higher adjacent-lung clonality associated with shorter survival. Since the design was exploratory, TCR variables were selected using unadjusted p-values with no false-discovery rate correction. A median of around 50 of the top 100 tumor clones turned up in the paired uninvolved adjacent lung, and 25 to 35 of those clones also ranked among the top 100 of that same adjacent lung. Uninvolved tumor-adjacent lung showed the highest T cell clonality, higher than tumor, which suggests more focused antigenic responses in the adjacent lung. Because multi-region sequencing of the tumors was not done, intratumor heterogeneity could not be ruled out.

Remarks on this clone: Its recognized antigen is unknown. Nothing much larger sits one base from this clone, and base qualities are not available.

At diagnosis, tumor, uninvolved tumor-adjacent lung and peripheral blood were collected and then preserved as a mix of FFPE and fresh-frozen material. For TCR repertoire profiling, blood samples were analyzed as peripheral blood mononuclear cells. The immunoSEQ Assay was used to sequence TCR beta CDR3 regions from DNA. The authors' pipeline ran thus. T cell density was computed as TCR beta template counts normalized to usable DNA estimated by amplifying housekeeping genes. Richness was estimated with the preseqR package, extrapolating to 400,000 templates for PBMC samples and 120,000 templates for tissue samples. Clonality was calculated as one minus Pielou's evenness. Tissue-enriched TCRs were identified through differential abundance testing performed on productive amino-acid clonotypes, with a minimum total count of 5 and an alpha of 0.1. Repertoire overlap between compartments was quantified with the Jaccard Index and Morisita Overlap Index. TCR beta CDR3s were clustered by GLIPH together with public tetramer-defined viral CDR3s, and at least three viral sequences plus V-gene enrichment were required for viral motifs. TCRdb took over this immuneACCESS table, retaining in-frame rearrangements with V and J assigned. Such tables are incomplete; in checked studies, under half of the missing clones stem from an unresolved V gene, and the remainder is unexplained. Clone size and the V and J calls come from that table; the DNA yielded D and trimming. Recorded for this sample are some 51,000 clones; roughly 90% of them occurred a single time. In total, the top ten clones hold about 5.6% of the sample.

The CDR3 starts with the cysteine, ends with the phenylalanine, and has 15 residues. Only CDR3 DNA is held: 45 bases, read in frame from base 1. After removal of 3 bases from V and 0 bases from J, the junction retains 3 bases not matched to a gene. In the germline V gene (reference sequence), CDR1 corresponds to LNHDA and CDR2 to SQIVND. In this chain, TRBV19 is recombined with TRBJ2-5, with TRBD2 matching 8 junction bases. The specimen comprised peripheral blood, sampled before any cancer treatment. The TCR comes from a woman aged 35 to 69 with stage I lung adenocarcinoma. The DNA reads TGTGCCAGTAGTATGGCGGGACTAGACCAAGAGACCCAGTACTTC. Its translation reads: CASSMAGLDQETQYF.